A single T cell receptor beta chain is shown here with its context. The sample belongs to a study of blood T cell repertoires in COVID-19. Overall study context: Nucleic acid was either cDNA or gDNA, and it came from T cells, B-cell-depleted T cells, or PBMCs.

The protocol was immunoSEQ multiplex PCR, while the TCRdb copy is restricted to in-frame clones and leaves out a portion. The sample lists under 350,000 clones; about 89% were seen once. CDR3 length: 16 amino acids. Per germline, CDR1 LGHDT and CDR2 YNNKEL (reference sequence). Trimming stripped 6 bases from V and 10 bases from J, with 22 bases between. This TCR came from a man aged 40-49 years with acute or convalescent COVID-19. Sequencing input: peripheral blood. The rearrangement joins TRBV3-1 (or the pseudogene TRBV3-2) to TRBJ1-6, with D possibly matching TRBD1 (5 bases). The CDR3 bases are TGTGCCAGCAGTCCGGGACCCCGGGGGATACGGTCACCCCTCCACTTT. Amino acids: CASSPGPRGIRSPLHF.